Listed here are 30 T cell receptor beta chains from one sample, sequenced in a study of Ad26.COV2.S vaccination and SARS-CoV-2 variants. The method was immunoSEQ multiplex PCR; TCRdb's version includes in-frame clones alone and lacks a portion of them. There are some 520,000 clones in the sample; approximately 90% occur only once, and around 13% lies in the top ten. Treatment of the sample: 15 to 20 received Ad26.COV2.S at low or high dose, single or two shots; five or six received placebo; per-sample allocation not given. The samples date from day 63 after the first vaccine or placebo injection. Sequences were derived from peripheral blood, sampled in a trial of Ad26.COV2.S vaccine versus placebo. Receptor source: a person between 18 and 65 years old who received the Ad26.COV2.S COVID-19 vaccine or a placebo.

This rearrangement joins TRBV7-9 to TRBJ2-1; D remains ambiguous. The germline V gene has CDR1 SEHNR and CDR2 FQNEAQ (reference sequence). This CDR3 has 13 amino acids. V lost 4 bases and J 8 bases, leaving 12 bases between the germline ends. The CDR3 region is CASSSTTVDEQFF. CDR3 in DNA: TGTGCCAGCAGCTCAACCACGGTCGATGAGCAGTTCTTC.

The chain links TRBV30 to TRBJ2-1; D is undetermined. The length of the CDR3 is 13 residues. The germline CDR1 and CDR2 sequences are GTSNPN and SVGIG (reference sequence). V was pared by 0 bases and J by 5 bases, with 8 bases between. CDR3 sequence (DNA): TGTGCCTGGAGTGTTTGGAGTCACAATGAGCAGTTCTTC. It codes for CAWSVWSHNEQFF.

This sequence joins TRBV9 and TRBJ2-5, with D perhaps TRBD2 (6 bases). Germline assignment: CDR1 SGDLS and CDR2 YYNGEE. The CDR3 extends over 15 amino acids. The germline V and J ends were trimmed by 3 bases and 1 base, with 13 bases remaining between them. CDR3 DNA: TGTGCCAGCAGCGCTACTCCGGGACTCCAAGAGACCCAGTACTTC. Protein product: CASSATPGLQETQYF.

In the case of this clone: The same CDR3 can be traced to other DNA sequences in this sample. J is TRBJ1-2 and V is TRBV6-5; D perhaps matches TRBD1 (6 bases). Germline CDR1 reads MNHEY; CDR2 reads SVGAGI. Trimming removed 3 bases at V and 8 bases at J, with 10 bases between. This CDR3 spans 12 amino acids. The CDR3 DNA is TGTGCCAGCAGTTATACAGGGAACGGCTACACCTTC. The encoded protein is CASSYTGNGYTF.

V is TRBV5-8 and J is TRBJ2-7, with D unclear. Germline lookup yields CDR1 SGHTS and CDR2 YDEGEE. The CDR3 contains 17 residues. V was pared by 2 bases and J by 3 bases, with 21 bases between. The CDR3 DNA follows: TGTGCCAGCAGCTTCGAGTCGGAGAGGCGCAAATTCTACGAGCAGTACTTC. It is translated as CASSFESERRKFYEQYF.

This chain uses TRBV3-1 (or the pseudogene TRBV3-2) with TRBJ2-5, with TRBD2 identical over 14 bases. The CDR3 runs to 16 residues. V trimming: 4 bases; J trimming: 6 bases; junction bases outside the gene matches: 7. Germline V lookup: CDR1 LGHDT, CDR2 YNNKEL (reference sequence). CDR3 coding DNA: TGTGCCAGCAGCCCCCAGACTAGCGGGAGGGGGAAGACCCAGTACTTC. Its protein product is CASSPQTSGRGKTQYF.

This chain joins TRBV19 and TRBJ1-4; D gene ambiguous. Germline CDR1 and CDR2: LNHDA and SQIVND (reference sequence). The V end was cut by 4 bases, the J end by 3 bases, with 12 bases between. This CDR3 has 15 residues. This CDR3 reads CASSTVAAPNEKLFF. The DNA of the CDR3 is TGTGCCAGTAGTACGGTGGCCGCCCCTAATGAAAAACTGTTTTTT.

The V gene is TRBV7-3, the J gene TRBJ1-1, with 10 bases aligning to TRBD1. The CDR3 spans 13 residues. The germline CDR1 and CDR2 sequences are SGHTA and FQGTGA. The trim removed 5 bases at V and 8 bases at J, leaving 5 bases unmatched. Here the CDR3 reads CASSKDRGTEAFF. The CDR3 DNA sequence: TGTGCCAGCAGCAAGGACAGGGGGACCGAAGCTTTCTTT.

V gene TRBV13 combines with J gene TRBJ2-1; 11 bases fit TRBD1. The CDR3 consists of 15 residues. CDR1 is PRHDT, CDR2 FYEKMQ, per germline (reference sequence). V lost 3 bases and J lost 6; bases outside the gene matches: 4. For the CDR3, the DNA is TGTGCCAGCAGCTTTCCCGGGACAGGGGGCAATGAGCAGTTCTTC. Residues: CASSFPGTGGNEQFF.

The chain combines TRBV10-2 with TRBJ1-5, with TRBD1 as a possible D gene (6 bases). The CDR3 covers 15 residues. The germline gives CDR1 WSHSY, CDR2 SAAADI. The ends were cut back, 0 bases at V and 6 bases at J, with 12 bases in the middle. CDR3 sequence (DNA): TGCGCCAGCAGTGAGTCAGGGGGATTTACTCAGCCCCAGCATTTT. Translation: CASSESGGFTQPQHF.

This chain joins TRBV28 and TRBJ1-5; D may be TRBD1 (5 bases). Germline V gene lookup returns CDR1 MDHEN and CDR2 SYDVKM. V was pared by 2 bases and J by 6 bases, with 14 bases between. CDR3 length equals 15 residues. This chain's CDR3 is CASSLKVGVVQPQHF. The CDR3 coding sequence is TGTGCCAGCAGTTTAAAGGTAGGGGTAGTTCAGCCCCAGCATTTT.

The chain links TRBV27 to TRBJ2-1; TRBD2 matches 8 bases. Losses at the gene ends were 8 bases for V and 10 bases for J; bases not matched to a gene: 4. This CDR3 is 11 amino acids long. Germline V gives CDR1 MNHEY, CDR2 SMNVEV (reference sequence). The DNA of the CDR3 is TGTGCCAGCCTCTCGGGGGGGGAGCAGTTCTTC. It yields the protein CASLSGGEQFF.

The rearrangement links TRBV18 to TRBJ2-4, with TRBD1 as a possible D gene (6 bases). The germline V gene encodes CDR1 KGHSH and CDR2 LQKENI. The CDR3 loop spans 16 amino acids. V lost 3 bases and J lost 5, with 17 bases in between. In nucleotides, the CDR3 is TGTGCCAGCTCACCTCGGGACACGAAGATTGAAAACATTCAGTACTTC. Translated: CASSPRDTKIENIQYF.

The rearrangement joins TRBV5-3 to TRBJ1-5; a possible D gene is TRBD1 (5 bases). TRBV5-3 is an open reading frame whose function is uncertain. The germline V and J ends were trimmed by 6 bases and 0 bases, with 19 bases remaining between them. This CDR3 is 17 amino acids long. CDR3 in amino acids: CARKYSRGGYSNQPQHF. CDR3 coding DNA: TGTGCCAGAAAGTACAGCCGCGGGGGTTATAGCAATCAGCCCCAGCATTTT.

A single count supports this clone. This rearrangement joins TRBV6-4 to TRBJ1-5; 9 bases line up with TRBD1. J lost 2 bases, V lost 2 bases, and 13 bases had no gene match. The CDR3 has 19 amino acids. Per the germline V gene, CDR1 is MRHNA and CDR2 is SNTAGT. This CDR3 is CASSDPLGDRVLCNQPQHF. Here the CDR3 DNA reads TGTGCCAGCAGTGACCCCCTAGGGGACAGGGTCCTTTGCAATCAGCCCCAGCATTTT.

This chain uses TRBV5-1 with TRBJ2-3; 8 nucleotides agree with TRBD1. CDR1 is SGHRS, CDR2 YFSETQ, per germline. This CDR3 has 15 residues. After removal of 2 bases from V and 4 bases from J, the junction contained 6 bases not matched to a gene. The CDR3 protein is CASSLTGQGPDTQYF. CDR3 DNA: TGCGCCAGCAGCTTAACCGGACAGGGCCCAGATACGCAGTATTTT.

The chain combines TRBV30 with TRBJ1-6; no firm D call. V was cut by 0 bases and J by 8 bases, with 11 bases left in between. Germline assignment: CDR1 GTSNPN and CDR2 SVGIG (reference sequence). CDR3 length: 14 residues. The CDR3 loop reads CAWSVRGPYSPLHF. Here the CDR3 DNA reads TGTGCCTGGAGTGTAAGAGGGCCCTATTCACCCCTCCACTTT.

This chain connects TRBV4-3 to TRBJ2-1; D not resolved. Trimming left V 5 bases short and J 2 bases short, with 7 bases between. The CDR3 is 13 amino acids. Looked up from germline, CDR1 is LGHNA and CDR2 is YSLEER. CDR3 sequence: CASSETTYNEQFF. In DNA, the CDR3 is TGCGCCAGCAGCGAGACCACCTACAATGAGCAGTTCTTC.

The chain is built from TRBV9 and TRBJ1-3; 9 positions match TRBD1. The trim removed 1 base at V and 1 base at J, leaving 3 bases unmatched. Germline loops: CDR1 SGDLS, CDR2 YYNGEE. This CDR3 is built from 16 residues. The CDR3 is CASSVSGTGSGNTIYF. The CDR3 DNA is TGTGCCAGCAGCGTAAGTGGGACAGGGTCTGGAAACACCATATATTTT.

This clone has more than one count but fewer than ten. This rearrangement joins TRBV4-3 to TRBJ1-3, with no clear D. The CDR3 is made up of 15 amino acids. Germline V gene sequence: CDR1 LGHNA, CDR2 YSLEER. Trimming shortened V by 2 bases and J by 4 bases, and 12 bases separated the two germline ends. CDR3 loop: CASSQFVSVGNTIYF. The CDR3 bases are TGCGCCAGCAGCCAATTCGTATCCGTGGGAAACACCATATATTTT.

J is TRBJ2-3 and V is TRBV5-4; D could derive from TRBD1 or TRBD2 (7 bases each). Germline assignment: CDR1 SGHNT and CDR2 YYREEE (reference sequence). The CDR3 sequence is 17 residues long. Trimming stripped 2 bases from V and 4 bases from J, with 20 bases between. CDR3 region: CASSFPSLAGGADTQYF. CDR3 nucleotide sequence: TGTGCCAGCAGCTTCCCCTCACTAGCAGGGGGGGCAGATACGCAGTATTTT.

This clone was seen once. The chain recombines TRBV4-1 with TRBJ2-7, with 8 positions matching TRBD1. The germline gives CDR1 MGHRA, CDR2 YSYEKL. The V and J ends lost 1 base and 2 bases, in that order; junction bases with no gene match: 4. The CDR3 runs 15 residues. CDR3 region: CASSQAGTGAYEQYF. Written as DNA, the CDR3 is TGCGCCAGCAGCCAAGCCGGGACAGGCGCCTACGAGCAGTACTTC.

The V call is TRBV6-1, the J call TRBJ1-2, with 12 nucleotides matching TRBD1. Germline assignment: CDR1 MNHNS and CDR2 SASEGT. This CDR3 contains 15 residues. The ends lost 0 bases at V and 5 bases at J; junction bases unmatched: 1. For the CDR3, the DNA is TGTGCCAGCAGTGAAGCGGGACAGGGGGCATATGGCTACACCTTC. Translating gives CASSEAGQGAYGYTF.

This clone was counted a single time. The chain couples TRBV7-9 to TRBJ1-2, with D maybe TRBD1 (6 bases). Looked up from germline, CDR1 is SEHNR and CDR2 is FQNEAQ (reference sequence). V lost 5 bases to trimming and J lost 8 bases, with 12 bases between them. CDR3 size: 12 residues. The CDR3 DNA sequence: TGTGCCAGCAGCCCTCCCCAGGGGGGCTACACCTTC. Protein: CASSPPQGGYTF.

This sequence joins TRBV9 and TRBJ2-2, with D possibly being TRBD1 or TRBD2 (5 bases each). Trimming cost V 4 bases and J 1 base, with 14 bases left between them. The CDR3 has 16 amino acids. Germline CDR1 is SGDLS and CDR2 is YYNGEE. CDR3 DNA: TGTGCCAGCAGCCCCGGGGCGAGCGGGAACACCGGGGAGCTGTTTTTT. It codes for CASSPGASGNTGELFF.

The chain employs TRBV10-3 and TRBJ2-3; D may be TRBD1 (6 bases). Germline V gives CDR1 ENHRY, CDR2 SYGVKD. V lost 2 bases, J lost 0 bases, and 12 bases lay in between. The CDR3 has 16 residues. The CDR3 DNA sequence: TGTGCCATCAGTGAGCCGAGGGACACCAGCACAGATACGCAGTATTTT. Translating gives CAISEPRDTSTDTQYF.

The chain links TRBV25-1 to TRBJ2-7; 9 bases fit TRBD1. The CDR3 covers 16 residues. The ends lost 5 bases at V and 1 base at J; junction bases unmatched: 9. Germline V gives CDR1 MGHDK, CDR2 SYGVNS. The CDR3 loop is CASSPALGQGSYEQYF. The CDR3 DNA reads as TGTGCCAGCAGTCCAGCTCTTGGACAGGGGTCCTACGAGCAGTACTTC.

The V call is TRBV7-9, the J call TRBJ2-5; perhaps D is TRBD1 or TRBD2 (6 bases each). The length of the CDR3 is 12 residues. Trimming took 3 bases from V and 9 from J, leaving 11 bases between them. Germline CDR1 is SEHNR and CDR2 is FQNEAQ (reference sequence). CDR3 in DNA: TGTGCCAGCAGCTTGGGGGGCGCGGCCCAGTACTTC. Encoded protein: CASSLGGAAQYF.

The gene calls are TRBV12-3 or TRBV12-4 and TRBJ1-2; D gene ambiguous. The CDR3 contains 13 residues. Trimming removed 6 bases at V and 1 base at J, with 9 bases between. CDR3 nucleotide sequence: TGTGCCAGCAGCCTCCGGGATAACTATGGCTACACCTTC. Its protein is CASSLRDNYGYTF.

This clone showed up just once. The CDR3 sequence: CASSEGLLTGELFF. CDR3 nucleotide sequence: TGTGCCAGCAGTGAAGGACTTCTTACCGGGGAGCTGTTTTTT. The rearrangement uses TRBV25-1 and TRBJ2-2; tentatively, D is TRBD2 (5 bases). CDR3 length: 14 residues. Germline lookup yields CDR1 MGHDK and CDR2 SYGVNS. V lost 2 bases and J lost 5, with 9 bases in between.